Below, 9 T cell receptor beta chains from the same sample are listed, as sequenced in a study of cytomegalovirus exposure and HLA in healthy donors (dated by TCRdb to 2017 to 2019). To prepare the library, the immunoSEQ multiplex PCR assay was applied. A mixture of 60 forward primers for TCR Vbeta segments and 13 reverse primers for TCR Jbeta segments was used in the multiplex PCR. In its TCRdb copy, this immuneACCESS table keeps in-frame sequences only and misses some clones. Where compared with another copy, unresolved V genes explain less than half of these, and the others have no known cause. This sample is represented by about 110,000 clones; 76% of them were singletons. The top ten clones comprise over 7% of the sample. Source material: PBMCs. These receptors were obtained from a woman between 50 and 59 years old in good health and CMV-seropositive.

The genes are TRBV14 and TRBJ2-7; 7 nucleotides match TRBD1. In germline, CDR1 is SGHDN, CDR2 FVKESK. V dropped 4 bases and J dropped 9; count of bases not matched to a gene: 15. This CDR3 contains 15 residues. CDR3 bases: TGTGCCAGCAGCCCCAACACGGGACAGCTCACCGGGCAGTACTTC. Protein product: CASSPNTGQLTGQYF.

J is TRBJ1-2 and V is TRBV2, with 7 bases matching TRBD1. This CDR3 spans 15 amino acids. Trimming at V came to 4 bases and at J to 8 bases, leaving 13 bases not matched to a gene. CDR1 and CDR2 from the germline V gene are SNHLY and FYNNEI. In nucleotides, the CDR3 is TGTGCCAGCAGTGGGCAGGGGGACTTTTACTCCGGCTACACCTTC. Protein sequence: CASSGQGDFYSGYTF.

The chain combines TRBV2 with TRBJ2-7; 7 bases match TRBD1. The V gene end was trimmed by 10 bases and the J gene end by 3 bases; junction bases not matched to a gene: 12. Germline V CDR1 and CDR2: SNHLY, FYNNEI. The CDR3 runs to 14 residues. CDR3 nucleotide sequence: TGTGCCACCAACAGTCTGGGACAGAACTACGAGCAGTACTTC. Encoded protein: CATNSLGQNYEQYF.

CDR3 nucleotide sequence: TGTGCTAGTGGTTTGACCGGGACAGGGGGTTCCGAGCAGTACTTC. This sequence encodes CASGLTGTGGSEQYF. V gene TRBV12-5 combines with J gene TRBJ2-5; 11 bases are shared with TRBD1. The J call may be incorrect, as the DNA end agrees better with TRBJ2-7. Germline CDR1 LGHNT, CDR2 FRNRAP. The CDR3 is 15 residues long.

The chain combines TRBV18 with TRBJ2-7, with 9 bases that match TRBD2. There are 16 residues in the CDR3. Germline V CDR1 and CDR2: KGHSH, LQKENI. The junction had 7 bases not matched to a gene; V was cut back by 2 bases and J by 2 bases. CDR3 nucleotides: TGTGCCAGCTCACCAGGGCGACTAGCGGACACCTACGAGCAGTACTTC. Its translation: CASSPGRLADTYEQYF.

V usage is TRBV18 and J usage is TRBJ1-6; 8 bases map to TRBD1. The CDR3 covers 16 residues. Germline V gives CDR1 KGHSH, CDR2 LQKENI. Germline trimming cut 6 bases from V and 8 bases from J; bases unmatched to any gene: 12. In DNA, the CDR3 is TGTGCCAGCTCGCCCCGGACAGGGACGATGCATTCACCCCTCCACTTT. Translation gives CASSPRTGTMHSPLHF.

V is TRBV6-1 and J is TRBJ1-1; D is unclear. The V and J ends lost 4 bases and 11 bases respectively, with 8 bases between them. Germline V gives CDR1 MNHNS, CDR2 SASEGT. The CDR3 extends over 10 amino acids. CDR3 sequence: CASSGLRAFF. DNA of the CDR3: TGTGCCAGCAGTGGTCTGCGGGCTTTCTTT.

This sequence joins TRBV6-5 and TRBJ1-4; TRBD1 matches at 7 bases. CDR1 and CDR2 from the germline V gene are MNHEY and SVGAGI. V was clipped by 5 bases and J by 5 bases; unmatched bases: 8. The CDR3 totals 15 residues. CDR3: CASSAWTGLNEKLFF. CDR3 nucleotides: TGTGCCAGCAGTGCTTGGACAGGTTTAAATGAAAAACTGTTTTTT.

The genes are TRBV5-1 and TRBJ2-1, with TRBD2 identical over 16 bases. V shed 4 bases, J shed 9 bases, and the junction held 4 bases outside the gene matches. The CDR3 covers 15 residues. The V gene's germline CDR1 is SGHRS and CDR2 YFSETQ. CDR3 in DNA: TGCGCCAGCAGCCCGGGACTAGCGGGAGGGAGTGAGCAGTTCTTC. Protein sequence: CASSPGLAGGSEQFF.